This T cell receptor (beta chain) was observed in a study of blood T cell repertoires in COVID-19. CDR3 size: 16 residues. V was shortened by 7 bases and J by 2 bases, with 17 bases between the two germline ends. Germline lookup yields CDR1 MGHRA and CDR2 YSYEKL. Method: immunoSEQ multiplex PCR; TCRdb's copy keeps in-frame clones and lacks some. The data contain fewer than 350,000 clones, 75% to 90% of them singletons. Cohort 3 donors were reported recovered after two negative PCRs, clearance, or symptom resolution. The receptor comes from a woman aged 45-65 years who had recovered from COVID-19. The J gene is TRBJ1-4, the V gene TRBV4-1, with D possibly TRBD1 on 6 matching bases. The sequencing input was PBMCs or T cells enriched from blood (not recorded which). The CDR3 nucleotides are TGCGCCAGCAACTCTCGGGGGGGCGCCACTAATGAAAAACTGTTTTTT. It specifies CASNSRGGATNEKLFF.